Sequencing of this T cell receptor (beta chain) was carried out in a study of T cells in Graves' hyperthyroidism and ophthalmopathy. The source material, RNA transcripts, was used to amplify TCR beta CDR3 regions. TCR CDR3 regions were first amplified by RT-PCR with HTBI primers. TCRdb re-analysed the multiplex PCR reads in MiXCR, keeping a single row per CDR3 protein. The data hold over 500,000 distinct CDR3 sequences, with about a sixth observed a single time. The ends were cut back, 0 bases at V and 4 bases at J, with 12 bases in the middle. This CDR3 has 16 amino acids. Germline values: CDR1 SGHTA, CDR2 FQGTGA.

The sample consisted of blood. This chain uses TRBV7-3 with TRBJ2-2, with D perhaps TRBD1 or TRBD2 (5 bases each). The clonotype was recovered from a woman under 30 with Graves' ophthalmopathy. As DNA, the CDR3 is TGTGCCAGCAGCTTAACGCGGGCAGGGTTCACCGGGGAGCTGTTTTTT. Amino acids: CASSLTRAGFTGELFF.